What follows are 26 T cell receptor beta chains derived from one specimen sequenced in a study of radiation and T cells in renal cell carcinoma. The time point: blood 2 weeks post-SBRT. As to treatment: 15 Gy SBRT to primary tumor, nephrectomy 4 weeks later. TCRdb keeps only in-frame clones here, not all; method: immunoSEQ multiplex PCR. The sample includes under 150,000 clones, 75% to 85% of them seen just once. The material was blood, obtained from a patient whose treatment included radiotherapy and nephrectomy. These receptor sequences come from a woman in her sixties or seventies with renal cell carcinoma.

In DNA form, the CDR3 reads TGTGCCAGCAGTGCACCAGGTTTCTCCTACGAGCAGTACTTC. Amino acids: CASSAPGFSYEQYF. V and J are TRBV27 and TRBJ2-7; D gene ambiguous. The germline gives CDR1 MNHEY, CDR2 SMNVEV (reference sequence). V gave up 5 bases and J gave up 0 bases, with 11 bases separating them. CDR3 length: 14 amino acids.

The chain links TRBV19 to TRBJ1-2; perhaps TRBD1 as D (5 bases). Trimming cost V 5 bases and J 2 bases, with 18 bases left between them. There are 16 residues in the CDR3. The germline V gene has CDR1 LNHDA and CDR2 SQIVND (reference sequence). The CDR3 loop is CASSGDVGGSNYGYTF. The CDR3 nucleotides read TGTGCCAGTAGTGGGGATGTCGGGGGATCAAACTATGGCTACACCTTC.

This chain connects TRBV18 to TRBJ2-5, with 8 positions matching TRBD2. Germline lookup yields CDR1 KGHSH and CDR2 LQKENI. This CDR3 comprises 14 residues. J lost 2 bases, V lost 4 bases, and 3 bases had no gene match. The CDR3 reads CASSQIAGQETQYF. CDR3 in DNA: TGTGCCAGCTCACAAATAGCGGGGCAAGAGACCCAGTACTTC.

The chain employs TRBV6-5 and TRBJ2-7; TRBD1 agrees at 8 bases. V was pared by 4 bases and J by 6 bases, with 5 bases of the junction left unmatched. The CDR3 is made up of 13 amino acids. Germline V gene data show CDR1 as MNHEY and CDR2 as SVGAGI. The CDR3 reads CASSSGQGGEQYF. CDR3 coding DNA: TGTGCCAGCAGTTCCGGACAGGGCGGCGAGCAGTACTTC.

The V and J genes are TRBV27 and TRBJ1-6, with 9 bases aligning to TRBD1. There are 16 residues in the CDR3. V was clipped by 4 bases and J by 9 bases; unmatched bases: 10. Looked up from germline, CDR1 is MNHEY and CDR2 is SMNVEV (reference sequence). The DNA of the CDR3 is TGTGCCAGCAGTTCCTGGACAGGGGATATTGGTTCACCCCTCCACTTT. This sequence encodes CASSSWTGDIGSPLHF.

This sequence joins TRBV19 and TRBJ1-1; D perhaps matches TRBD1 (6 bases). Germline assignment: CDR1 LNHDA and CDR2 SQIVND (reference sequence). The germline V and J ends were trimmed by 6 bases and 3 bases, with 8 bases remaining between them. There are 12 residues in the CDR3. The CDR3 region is CASRQGDTEAFF. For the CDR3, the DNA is TGTGCCAGTAGACAGGGTGACACTGAAGCTTTCTTT.

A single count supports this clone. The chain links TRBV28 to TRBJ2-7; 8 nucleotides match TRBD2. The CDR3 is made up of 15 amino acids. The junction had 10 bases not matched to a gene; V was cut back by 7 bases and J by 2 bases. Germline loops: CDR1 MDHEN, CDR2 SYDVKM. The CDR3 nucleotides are TGTGCCAGCAACGAGCGGGGACTAGTGACCTACGAGCAGTACTTC. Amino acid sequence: CASNERGLVTYEQYF. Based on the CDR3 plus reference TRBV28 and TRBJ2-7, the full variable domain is DVKVTQSSRYLVKRTGEKVFLECVQDMDHENMFWYRQDPGLGLRLIYFSYDVKMKEKGDIPEGYSVSREKKERFSLILESASTNQTSMYLCASNERGLVTYEQYFGPGTRLTVT.

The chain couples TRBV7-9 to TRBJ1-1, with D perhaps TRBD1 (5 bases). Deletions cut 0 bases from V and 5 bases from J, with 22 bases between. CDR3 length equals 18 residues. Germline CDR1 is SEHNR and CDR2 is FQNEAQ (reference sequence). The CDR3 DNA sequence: TGTGCCAGCAGCTTAGCGAGGGGCCTACACGGGGAATCAACTGAAGCTTTCTTT. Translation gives CASSLARGLHGESTEAFF.

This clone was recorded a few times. CDR3 in DNA: TGTGCCAGCAGTTCGCAGGGCGGGTCACCCCTCCACTTT. It codes for CASSSQGGSPLHF. V gene TRBV6-5 combines with J gene TRBJ1-6; possibly TRBD1 for D (5 bases). Germline values: CDR1 MNHEY, CDR2 SVGAGI. The CDR3 has 13 residues. V was cut by 4 bases and J by 10 bases, with 11 bases left in between.

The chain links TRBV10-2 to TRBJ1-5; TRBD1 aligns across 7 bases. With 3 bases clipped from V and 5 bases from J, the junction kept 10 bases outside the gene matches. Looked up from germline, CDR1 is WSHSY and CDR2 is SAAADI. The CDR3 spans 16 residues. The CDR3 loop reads CASSDPGRGAYQPQHF. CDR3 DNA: TGCGCCAGCAGTGATCCGGGCAGGGGGGCGTATCAGCCCCAGCATTTT.

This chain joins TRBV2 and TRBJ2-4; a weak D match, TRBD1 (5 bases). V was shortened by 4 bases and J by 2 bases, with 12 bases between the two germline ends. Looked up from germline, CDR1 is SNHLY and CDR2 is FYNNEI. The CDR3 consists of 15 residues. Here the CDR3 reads CASSGLAGTKNIQYF. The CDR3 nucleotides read TGTGCCAGCAGTGGGCTGGCAGGGACCAAAAACATTCAGTACTTC.

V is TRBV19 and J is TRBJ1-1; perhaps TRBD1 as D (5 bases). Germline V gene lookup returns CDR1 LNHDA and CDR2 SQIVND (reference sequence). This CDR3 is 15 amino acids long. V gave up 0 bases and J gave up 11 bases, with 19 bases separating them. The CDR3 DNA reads TGTGCCAGTAGTATAGATCTCGGCAGGGAGGTTCATGCTTTCTTT. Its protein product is CASSIDLGREVHAFF.

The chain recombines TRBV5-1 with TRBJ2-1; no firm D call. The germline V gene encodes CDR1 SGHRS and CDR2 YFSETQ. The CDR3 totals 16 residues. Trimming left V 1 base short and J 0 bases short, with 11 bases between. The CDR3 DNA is TGCGCCAGCAGCTTGTATGCTAGTGCCTCCTACAATGAGCAGTTCTTC. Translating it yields CASSLYASASYNEQFF.

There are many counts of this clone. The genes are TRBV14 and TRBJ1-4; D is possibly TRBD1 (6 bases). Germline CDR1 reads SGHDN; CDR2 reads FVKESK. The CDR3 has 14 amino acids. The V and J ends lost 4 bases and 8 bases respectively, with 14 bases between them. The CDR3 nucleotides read TGTGCCAGCAGCCCGGGGGGCCGTGGAGAAAAACTGTTTTTT. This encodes CASSPGGRGEKLFF.

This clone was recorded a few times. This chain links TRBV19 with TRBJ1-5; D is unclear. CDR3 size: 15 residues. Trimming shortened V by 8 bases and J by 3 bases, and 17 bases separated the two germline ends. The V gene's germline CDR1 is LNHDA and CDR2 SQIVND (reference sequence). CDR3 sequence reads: CASAFRGSTNQPQHF. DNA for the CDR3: TGTGCCAGTGCCTTCCGGGGAAGCACCAATCAGCCCCAGCATTTT.

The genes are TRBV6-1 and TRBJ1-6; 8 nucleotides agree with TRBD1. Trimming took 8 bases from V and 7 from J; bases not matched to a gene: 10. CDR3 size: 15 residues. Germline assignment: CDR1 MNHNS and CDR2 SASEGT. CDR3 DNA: TGTGCCAGCGGCCCTCAGGACAGGGAGAATTCACCCCTCCACTTT. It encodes CASGPQDRENSPLHF.

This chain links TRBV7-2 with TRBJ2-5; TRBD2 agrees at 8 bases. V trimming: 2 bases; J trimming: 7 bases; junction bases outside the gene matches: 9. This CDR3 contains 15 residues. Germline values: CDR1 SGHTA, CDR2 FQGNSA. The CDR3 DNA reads TGTGCCAGCAGCTTAACCGGGACTAGGCGACCGACCCAGTACTTC. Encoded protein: CASSLTGTRRPTQYF.

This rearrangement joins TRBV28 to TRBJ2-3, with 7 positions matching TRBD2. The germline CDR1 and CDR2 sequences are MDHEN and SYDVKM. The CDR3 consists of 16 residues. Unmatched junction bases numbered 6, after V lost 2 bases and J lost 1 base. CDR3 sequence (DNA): TGTGCCAGCAGTTTAGGGGGAGGGGCGCGCACAGATACGCAGTATTTT. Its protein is CASSLGGGARTDTQYF.

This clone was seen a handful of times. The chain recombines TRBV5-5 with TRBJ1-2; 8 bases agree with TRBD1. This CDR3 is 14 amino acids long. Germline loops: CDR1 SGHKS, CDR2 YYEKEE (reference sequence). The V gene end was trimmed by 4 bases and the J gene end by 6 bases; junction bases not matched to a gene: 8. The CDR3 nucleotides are TGTGCCAGCAGCCTTGGACAGGGCGGGGATGGCTACACCTTC. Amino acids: CASSLGQGGDGYTF. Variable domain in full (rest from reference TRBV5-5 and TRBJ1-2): DAGVTQSPTHLIKTRGQQVTLRCSPISGHKSVSWYQQVLGQGPQFIFQYYEKEERGRGNFPDRFSARQFPNYSSELNVNALLLGDSALYLCASSLGQGGDGYTFGSGTRLTVV.

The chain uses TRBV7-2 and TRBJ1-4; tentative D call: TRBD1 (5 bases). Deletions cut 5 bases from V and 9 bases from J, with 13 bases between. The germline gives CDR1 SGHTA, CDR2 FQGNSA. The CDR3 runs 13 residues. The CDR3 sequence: CASSPGTAQKLFF. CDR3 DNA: TGTGCCAGCAGCCCCGGGACGGCCCAAAAACTGTTTTTT.

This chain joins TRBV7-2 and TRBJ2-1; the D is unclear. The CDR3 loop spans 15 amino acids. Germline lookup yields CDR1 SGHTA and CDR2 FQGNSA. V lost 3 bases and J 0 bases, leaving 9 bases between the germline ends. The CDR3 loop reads CASSFGVSSYNEQFF. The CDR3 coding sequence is TGTGCCAGCAGCTTTGGGGTCTCCTCCTACAATGAGCAGTTCTTC.

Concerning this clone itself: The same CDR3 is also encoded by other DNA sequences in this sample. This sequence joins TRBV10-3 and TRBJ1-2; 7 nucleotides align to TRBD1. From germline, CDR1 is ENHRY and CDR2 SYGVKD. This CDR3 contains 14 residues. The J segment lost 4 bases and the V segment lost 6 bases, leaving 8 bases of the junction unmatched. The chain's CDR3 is CAISLDRVGYGYTF. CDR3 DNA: TGTGCCATCAGCCTTGACAGGGTCGGCTATGGCTACACCTTC.

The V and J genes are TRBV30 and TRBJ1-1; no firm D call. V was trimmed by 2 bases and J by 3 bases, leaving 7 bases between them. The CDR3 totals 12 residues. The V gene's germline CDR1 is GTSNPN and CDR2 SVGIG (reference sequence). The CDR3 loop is CAWSLTHTEAFF. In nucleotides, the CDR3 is TGTGCCTGGAGTCTAACCCACACTGAAGCTTTCTTT.

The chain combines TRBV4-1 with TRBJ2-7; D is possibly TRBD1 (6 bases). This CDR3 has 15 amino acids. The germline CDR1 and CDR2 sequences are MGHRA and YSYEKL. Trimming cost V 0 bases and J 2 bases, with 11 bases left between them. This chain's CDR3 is CASSQERQVAYEQYF. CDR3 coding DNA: TGCGCCAGCAGCCAAGAGCGACAGGTTGCCTACGAGCAGTACTTC.

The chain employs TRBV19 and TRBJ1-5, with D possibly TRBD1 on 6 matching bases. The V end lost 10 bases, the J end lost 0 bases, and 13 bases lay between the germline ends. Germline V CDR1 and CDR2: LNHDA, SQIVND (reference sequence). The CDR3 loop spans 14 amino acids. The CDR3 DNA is TGTGCCATCTCACAGGGAACTAGCAATCAGCCCCAGCATTTT. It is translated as CAISQGTSNQPQHF. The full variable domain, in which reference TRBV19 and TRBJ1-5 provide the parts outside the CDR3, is DGGITQSPKYLFRKEGQNVTLSCEQNLNHDAMYWYRQDPGQGLRLIYYSQIVNDFQKGDIAEGYSVSREKKESFPLTVTSAQKNPTAFYLCAISQGTSNQPQHFGDGTRLSIL.

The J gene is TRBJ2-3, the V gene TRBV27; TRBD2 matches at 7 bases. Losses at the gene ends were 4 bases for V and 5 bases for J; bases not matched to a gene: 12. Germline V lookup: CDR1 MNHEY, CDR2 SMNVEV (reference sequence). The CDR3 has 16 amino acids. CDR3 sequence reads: CASSYRLGGFRDTQYF. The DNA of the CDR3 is TGTGCCAGCAGTTACCGGTTGGGGGGGTTCAGAGATACGCAGTATTTT.